The source of this T cell receptor beta chain is a study of OX40 agonist ivuxolimab in advanced cancers. The wider study: Allowance was made for prior anti-PD-1, anti-PD-L1 or anti-CTLA-4 therapy, and approximately 41% had some. The study's findings and limits: CD4+ and CD8+ T cells in blood underwent clonal expansion by week 6 at 0.1 to 3.0 mg/kg.

About this clone itself: Antigen specificity is unknown.

V dropped 6 bases and J dropped 7; count of bases not matched to a gene: 10. This CDR3 comprises 14 residues. Germline lookup yields CDR1 MDHEN and CDR2 SYDVKM. Profiled with immunoSEQ multiplex PCR; TCRdb holds only in-frame clones, not every one. The table shows more than 85,000 clones, with about four fifths occurring only once. The cohort excluded patients with autoimmune disease history or systemic immunosuppression. The genes are TRBV28 and TRBJ2-3, with 7 bases matching TRBD1. The receptor was derived from an adult with an advanced solid tumor such as melanoma, head and neck, liver or kidney cancer. The sample was CD4+ or CD8+ T cells sorted from blood, taken in a trial of the OX40 agonist ivuxolimab. DNA for the CDR3: TGTGCCAGCAGCACAGGGGTGAGAGGAAATACGCAGTATTTT. This encodes CASSTGVRGNTQYF.